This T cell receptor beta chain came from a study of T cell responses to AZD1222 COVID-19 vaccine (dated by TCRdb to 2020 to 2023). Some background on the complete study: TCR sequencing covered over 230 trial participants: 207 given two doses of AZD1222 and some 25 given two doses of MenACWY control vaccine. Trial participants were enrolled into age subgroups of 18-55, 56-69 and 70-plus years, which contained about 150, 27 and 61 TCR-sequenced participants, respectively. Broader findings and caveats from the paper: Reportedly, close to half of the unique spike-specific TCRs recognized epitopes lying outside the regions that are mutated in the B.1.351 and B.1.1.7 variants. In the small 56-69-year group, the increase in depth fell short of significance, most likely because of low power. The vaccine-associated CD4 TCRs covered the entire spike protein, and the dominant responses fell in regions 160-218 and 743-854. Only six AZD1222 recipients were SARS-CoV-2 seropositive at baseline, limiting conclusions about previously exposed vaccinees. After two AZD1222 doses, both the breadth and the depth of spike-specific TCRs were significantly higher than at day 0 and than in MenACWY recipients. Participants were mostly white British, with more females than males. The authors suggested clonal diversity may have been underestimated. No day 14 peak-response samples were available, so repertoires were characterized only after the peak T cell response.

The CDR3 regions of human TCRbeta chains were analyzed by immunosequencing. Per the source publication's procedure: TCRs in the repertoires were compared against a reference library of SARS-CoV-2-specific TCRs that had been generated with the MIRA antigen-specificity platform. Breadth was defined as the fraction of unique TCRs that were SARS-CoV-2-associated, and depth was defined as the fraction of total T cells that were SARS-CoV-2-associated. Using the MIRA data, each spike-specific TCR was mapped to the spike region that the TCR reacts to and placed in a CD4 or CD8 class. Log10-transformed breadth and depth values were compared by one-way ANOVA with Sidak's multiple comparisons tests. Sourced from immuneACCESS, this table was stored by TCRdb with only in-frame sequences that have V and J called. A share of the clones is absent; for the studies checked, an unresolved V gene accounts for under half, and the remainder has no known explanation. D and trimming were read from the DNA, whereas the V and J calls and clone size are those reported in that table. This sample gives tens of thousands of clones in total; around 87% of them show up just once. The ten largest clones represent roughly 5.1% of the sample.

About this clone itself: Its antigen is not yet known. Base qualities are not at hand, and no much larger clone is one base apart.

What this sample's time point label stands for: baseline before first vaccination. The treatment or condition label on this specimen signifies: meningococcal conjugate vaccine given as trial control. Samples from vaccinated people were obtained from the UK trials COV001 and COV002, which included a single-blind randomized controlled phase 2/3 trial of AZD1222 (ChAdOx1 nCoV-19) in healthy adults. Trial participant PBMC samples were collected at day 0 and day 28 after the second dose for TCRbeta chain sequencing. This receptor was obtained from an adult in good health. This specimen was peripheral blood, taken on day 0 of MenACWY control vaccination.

The encoded CDR3 is CASSPGQGDGYTF. The nucleotide sequence reads as follows: TGTGCCAGCAGCCCGGGACAGGGGGATGGCTACACCTTC. Recombination connected TRBV9 to TRBJ1-2; 11 bases in the middle match TRBD1. Relative to germline, V is missing 4 bases and J is missing 6 bases, with 2 bases of the junction outside any gene match. CDR1 and CDR2 (SGDLS, YYNGEE) derive from the germline V gene. Taken from cysteine to phenylalanine, the CDR3 has 13 residues. Just the 39-base CDR3 DNA is kept, in frame starting at base 1.